Following are 29 T cell receptor beta chains from one sample sequenced in a study of human T cells and chemical hapten exposure. The sample's time point: patch test 3, about 24 weeks after DPC sensitization. This sample's treatment: therapeutic diphenylcyclopropenone sensitization with weekly scalp DPC. The authors extracted total RNA from unfractionated whole blood. TCRdb re-called the RACE reads with MiXCR, one entry per CDR3 protein. The sample records roughly 38,000 distinct CDR3 sequences, over 7.5% being singletons. Sample: whole blood, taken in connection with sensitization to the hapten diphenylcyclopropenone (DPC). The receptors come from a man between 45 and 60 years old with alopecia areata. Some clones in this sample may be carry-over from other donors' samples.

The table lists this clonotype with a few counts. This sequence joins TRBV20-1 and TRBJ2-7, with D perhaps matching TRBD1 (6 bases). Germline-derived CDR1 and CDR2 are DFQATT and SNEGSKA (reference sequence). With 8 bases removed from V and 1 base from J, the gap between germline ends came to 30 bases. There are 18 residues in the CDR3. CDR3 residues: CSPCVCQGNHVDSYEQYF. For the CDR3, the DNA is TGCAGTCCTTGTGTCTGCCAGGGGAACCATGTAGATTCCTACGAGCAGTACTTC.

The table lists this clonotype with many counts. The chain couples TRBV12-3 or TRBV12-4 to TRBJ2-5, with a possible D match to TRBD2 (5 bases). The V end was cut by 4 bases, the J end by 5 bases, with 8 bases between. The length of the CDR3 is 12 residues. The CDR3 sequence: CASSSPGETQYF. In DNA, the CDR3 is TGTGCCAGCAGTTCTCCGGGGGAGACCCAGTACTTC.

This clonotype has at least ten counts. The chain employs TRBV25-1 and TRBJ2-7; 9 positions agree with TRBD2. V lost 4 bases, J lost 4 bases, and 11 bases stayed unmatched. CDR3 size: 16 residues. Germline assignment: CDR1 MGHDK and CDR2 SYGVNS. DNA for the CDR3: TGTGCCAGCAGTGCCCCTAGCGGGACGGCCGGTTACGAGCAGTACTTC. This gives the protein CASSAPSGTAGYEQYF.

This clonotype appeared many times. This rearrangement joins TRBV5-1 to TRBJ2-1; TRBD1 or TRBD2 may be the D gene (6 bases each). The CDR3 runs 15 residues. The ends were cut back, 1 base at V and 10 bases at J, with 18 bases in the middle. From germline, CDR1 is SGHRS and CDR2 YFSETQ. Here the CDR3 reads CASSLQSTGREEQFF. The CDR3, as DNA: TGCGCCAGCAGCTTGCAGTCGACAGGACGGGAGGAGCAGTTCTTC.

This clonotype was detected many times. The chain is built from TRBV3-1 and TRBJ2-1; 10 bases match TRBD2. V was pared by 7 bases and J by 3 bases, with 3 bases of the junction left unmatched. Germline CDR1 reads LGHDT; CDR2 reads YNNKEL (reference sequence). CDR3 size: 14 residues. CDR3 amino acids: CASTASGSYNEQFF. As DNA, the CDR3 is TGTGCCAGCACGGCTAGCGGGAGCTACAATGAGCAGTTCTTC.

This clonotype was detected ten times or more. V gene TRBV5-1 combines with J gene TRBJ1-1; TRBD1 might be the D (5 bases). Germline V lookup: CDR1 SGHRS, CDR2 YFSETQ. V lost 3 bases and J lost 4, with 13 bases in between. This CDR3 region has 14 residues. The chain's CDR3 is CASSWGRRGTEAFF. CDR3 nucleotide sequence: TGCGCCAGCAGCTGGGGACGCCGAGGCACTGAAGCTTTCTTT.

This clonotype came up a few times. The genes are TRBV29-1 and TRBJ2-5; 12 nucleotides agree with TRBD2. Trimming took 5 bases from V and 4 from J; bases not matched to a gene: 2. The CDR3 is 13 residues long. Per germline, CDR1 SQVTM and CDR2 ANQGSEA. This chain's CDR3 is CSVPGLAGETQYF. In DNA, the CDR3 is TGCAGCGTTCCGGGACTAGCGGGAGAGACCCAGTACTTC.

This clonotype came up a few times. The chain carries TRBV11-3 and TRBJ2-1; no firm D call. The V gene's germline CDR1 is SGHNT and CDR2 YENEEA. V was pared by 4 bases and J by 6 bases, with 28 bases between. This CDR3 comprises 19 residues. DNA for the CDR3: TGTGCCAGCAGCTCGCCAAAGCTCCGGTCCCCAGCTCGAGGCAATGAGCAGTTCTTC. Its translation: CASSSPKLRSPARGNEQFF.

At least ten counts were recorded for this clonotype. V is TRBV10-1 and J is TRBJ2-1, with a weak D call TRBD1 (7 bases). The CDR3 extends over 15 amino acids. The germline V gene encodes CDR1 WNHNN and CDR2 SYGVQD (reference sequence). The V end lost 4 bases, the J end lost 7 bases, and 17 bases lay between the germline ends. The CDR3 nucleotides are TGCGCCAGCAGTGTAACAGGGGAGGTAGGGAATGAGCAGTTCTTC. Its translation: CASSVTGEVGNEQFF.

The genes are TRBV4-1 and TRBJ2-5; 12 nucleotides line up with TRBD2. The V gene's germline CDR1 is MGHRA and CDR2 YSYEKL. V dropped 3 bases and J dropped 3; count of bases not matched to a gene: 2. The CDR3 runs to 15 residues. The CDR3 coding sequence is TGCGCCAGCAGCCAGAGACTAGCGGGAGAAGAGACCCAGTACTTC. It translates to CASSQRLAGEETQYF.

Ten or more counts support this clonotype. The rearrangement uses TRBV24-1 and TRBJ2-5; 12 bases align to TRBD2. The junction had 8 bases not matched to a gene; V was cut back by 9 bases and J by 1 base. The CDR3 contains 16 residues. CDR1 is KGHDR, CDR2 SFDVKD, per germline. CDR3 DNA: TGTGCCACCCGAGCGACGGGACTAGCGGGCCAAGAGACCCAGTACTTC. This sequence encodes CATRATGLAGQETQYF.

This clonotype was observed at least ten times. CDR3 residues: CASSRVGFTDTQYF. In nucleotides, the CDR3 is TGCGCCAGCAGCCGGGTGGGGTTCACAGATACGCAGTATTTT. The chain combines TRBV4-3 with TRBJ2-3, with D unclear. The CDR3 extends over 14 amino acids. CDR1 is LGHNA and CDR2 is YSLEER in the germline V gene. Trimming removed 4 bases from V and 2 bases from J, with 10 bases in between.

This clonotype has just a few counts. The chain joins TRBV29-1 to TRBJ2-7; the D call may be TRBD1 or TRBD2 (7 bases each). Per the germline V gene, CDR1 is SQVTM and CDR2 is ANQGSEA. The CDR3 has 13 amino acids. V gave up 7 bases and J gave up 4 bases, with 17 bases separating them. The CDR3 DNA reads as TGCAGCGCCCAGGGGGGGAGGCCGTACGAGCAGTACTTC. Translation gives CSAQGGRPYEQYF.

This clonotype is medium-sized. The chain joins TRBV7-2 to TRBJ2-1; no clear D gene. Germline V gives CDR1 SGHTA, CDR2 FQGNSA. The CDR3 extends over 12 amino acids. V was shortened by 5 bases and J by 8 bases, with 10 bases between the two germline ends. The CDR3 loop is CASSPVTHEQFF. CDR3 DNA: TGTGCCAGCAGCCCCGTAACGCATGAGCAGTTCTTC.

This clonotype was observed at least ten times. V usage is TRBV5-1 and J usage is TRBJ1-4; D is unresolved. Germline values: CDR1 SGHRS, CDR2 YFSETQ. The CDR3 spans 13 residues. The V and J ends lost 0 bases and 8 bases respectively, with 8 bases between them. The CDR3 region has the DNA TGCGCCAGCAGCTTGGGGCAGGCAGAAAAACTGTTTTTT. It yields the protein CASSLGQAEKLFF.

This clonotype has just a few counts. The chain carries TRBV7-2 and TRBJ1-1; the D is unclear. CDR3 size: 14 residues. Germline values: CDR1 SGHTA, CDR2 FQGNSA. V was cut by 5 bases and J by 4 bases, with 14 bases left in between. The CDR3 sequence: CASSLSQVFTEAFF. CDR3 DNA sequence: TGTGCCAGCAGCCTGAGCCAGGTGTTCACTGAAGCTTTCTTT.

This clonotype was detected a few times. This chain joins TRBV5-1 and TRBJ2-3; 15 nucleotides agree with TRBD2. The CDR3 sequence is 16 residues long. V trimming: 4 bases; J trimming: 3 bases; junction bases outside the gene matches: 3. Per the germline V gene, CDR1 is SGHRS and CDR2 is YFSETQ. The DNA of the CDR3 is TGCGCCAGCAGCACCGGGACTAGCGGGAGGACAGATACGCAGTATTTT. Translated: CASSTGTSGRTDTQYF.

This clonotype was detected a few times. The chain is built from TRBV19 and TRBJ2-7, with 7 bases identical to TRBD1. This CDR3 is 15 amino acids long. The germline gives CDR1 LNHDA, CDR2 SQIVND (reference sequence). V lost 6 bases and J lost 3; bases outside the gene matches: 11. In DNA, the CDR3 is TGTGCCAGTAGCGTGACCGGGACAGATCACTACGAGCAGTACTTC. It is translated as CASSVTGTDHYEQYF.

The table lists this clonotype with many counts. The rearrangement joins TRBV19 to TRBJ2-1; 14 bases map to TRBD2. The junction had 0 bases not matched to a gene; V was cut back by 4 bases and J by 1 base. Germline values: CDR1 LNHDA, CDR2 SQIVND (reference sequence). The CDR3 covers 16 residues. CDR3 loop: CASSRTSGRSYNEQFF. The DNA of the CDR3 is TGTGCCAGTAGTAGGACTAGCGGGAGGTCCTACAATGAGCAGTTCTTC.

As for this clonotype: In this CDR3 the conserved last residue, phenylalanine or tryptophan, is missing, so a read error is likely. J is TRBJ2-4 and V is TRBV10-1; D ambiguous. The CDR3 runs to 13 residues. The germline V gene has CDR1 WNHNN and CDR2 SYGVQD (reference sequence). Trimming cost V 5 bases and J 6 bases, with 11 bases left between them. As DNA, the CDR3 is TGCGCCAGCAGTCCGACCCTAAGAAACATTCAGTACCTC. This sequence encodes CASSPTLRNIQYL.

This chain joins TRBV28 and TRBJ1-6; D is ambiguous. Trimming stripped 4 bases from V and 9 bases from J, with 16 bases between. This CDR3 has 15 residues. Germline V gene data show CDR1 as MDHEN and CDR2 as SYDVKM. The CDR3 DNA is TGTGCCAGCAGTTCCCCTCGGTCAGGAGGTTCACCCCTCCACTTT. Translation gives CASSSPRSGGSPLHF.

Many counts were recorded for this clonotype. The V gene is TRBV7-9, the J gene TRBJ2-1; maybe TRBD2 (5 bases). The germline CDR1 and CDR2 sequences are SEHNR and FQNEAQ (reference sequence). V was pared by 5 bases and J by 3 bases, with 11 bases between. The length of the CDR3 is 14 residues. The CDR3: CASSQFRDYNEQFF. The CDR3, as DNA: TGTGCCAGCAGCCAATTCCGGGACTACAATGAGCAGTTCTTC.

Judged by abundance, this clonotype is medium-sized. The J gene is TRBJ2-7, the V gene TRBV7-9, with TRBD2 identical over 10 bases. The length of the CDR3 is 14 residues. J lost 8 bases, V lost 3 bases, and 7 bases had no gene match. Germline CDR1 and CDR2: SEHNR and FQNEAQ (reference sequence). The CDR3 DNA reads as TGTGCCAGCAGCTTCCTAGCGGGGGATGCCCAGCAGTACTTC. Translation: CASSFLAGDAQQYF.

Many counts were recorded for this clonotype. V usage is TRBV19 and J usage is TRBJ2-7; 9 positions agree with TRBD1. The CDR3 is made up of 15 amino acids. CDR1 LNHDA and CDR2 SQIVND come from the germline V gene (reference sequence). V shed 6 bases, J shed 2 bases, and the junction held 8 bases outside the gene matches. The CDR3 loop reads CASRRGGTGPYEQYF. CDR3 DNA: TGTGCCAGTAGACGGGGTGGGACAGGGCCCTACGAGCAGTACTTC. The variable domain in full, completed from reference TRBV19 and TRBJ2-7, reads DGGITQSPKYLFRKEGQNVTLSCEQNLNHDAMYWYRQDPGQGLRLIYYSQIVNDFQKGDIAEGYSVSREKKESFPLTVTSAQKNPTAFYLCASRRGGTGPYEQYFGPGTRLTVT.

This clonotype occurred many times. This chain uses TRBV6-5 with TRBJ2-1, with 10 nucleotides matching TRBD1. The CDR3 is 16 amino acids. Germline trimming cut 6 bases from V and 3 bases from J; bases unmatched to any gene: 8. Germline CDR1 MNHEY, CDR2 SVGAGI. CDR3 loop: CASRPGQGSIYNEQFF. The CDR3 DNA sequence: TGTGCCAGCAGGCCGGGACAGGGGTCTATCTACAATGAGCAGTTCTTC.

The CDR3 protein is CSGTSGQETQYF. The CDR3 DNA sequence: TGCAGCGGGACTAGCGGACAAGAGACCCAGTACTTC. The J gene is TRBJ2-5, the V gene TRBV29-1; 10 bases fit TRBD2. Germline CDR1 SQVTM, CDR2 ANQGSEA. J gave up 2 bases and V 7 bases, and 1 base lay outside the gene matches. The CDR3 totals 12 residues.

Concerning this clonotype itself: A much larger clonotype is one base distant, so this may be a read error. V is TRBV7-3 and J is TRBJ2-1; 11 nucleotides agree with TRBD2. The CDR3 covers 16 residues. The trim removed 6 bases at V and 6 bases at J, leaving 10 bases unmatched. Germline V gives CDR1 SGHTA, CDR2 FQGTGA. The CDR3 bases are TGTGCCAGCAGTTCTCCGGGACTAGCGGCACTCAATGAGCAGTTCTTC. This sequence encodes CASSSPGLAALNEQFF. Full variable domain (rest looked up from reference TRBV7-3 and TRBJ2-1): GAGVSQTPSNKVTEKGKYVELRCDPISGHTALYWYRQSLGQGPEFLIYFQGTGAADDSGLPNDRFFAVRPEGSVSTLKIQRTERGDSAVYLCASSSPGLAALNEQFFGPGTRLTVL.

The chain recombines TRBV9 with TRBJ2-6; D is perhaps TRBD1 (6 bases). V dropped 3 bases and J dropped 3 bases, with 19 bases sitting between them. Germline V gene lookup returns CDR1 SGDLS and CDR2 YYNGEE. This CDR3 is built from 18 residues. CDR3 region: CASSDDRDKPLGANVLTF. The CDR3 coding sequence is TGTGCCAGCAGCGATGACCGGGACAAGCCCCTTGGGGCCAACGTCCTGACTTTC.

This clonotype was seen a few times. The chain links TRBV5-1 to TRBJ2-7; 8 nucleotides align to TRBD1. With V trimmed by 0 bases and J by 4 bases, 9 bases remained unmatched. Germline V CDR1 and CDR2: SGHRS, YFSETQ. The CDR3 contains 16 residues. The CDR3 sequence is CASSLAPGQGWYEQYF. CDR3 DNA: TGCGCCAGCAGCTTGGCCCCAGGACAGGGATGGTACGAGCAGTACTTC.